Following are 31 T cell receptor beta chains from one sample sequenced in a study of blood T cell repertoires in COVID-19. Some clones are missing from TCRdb's copy, which holds only in-frame ones; the method was immunoSEQ multiplex PCR. The sample contains roughly 180,000 clones, approximately 87% of which appear only once. The sequenced sample was PBMCs or T cells enriched from blood (not recorded which). The receptors shown here come from a woman aged 50 to 60 who had recovered from COVID-19.

This clone came up once. Distinct nucleotide sequences in the sample also encode this CDR3. The gene calls are TRBV5-1 and TRBJ2-4; no firm D call. The germline V gene encodes CDR1 SGHRS and CDR2 YFSETQ. V was cut by 4 bases and J by 8 bases, with 10 bases left in between. The CDR3 length is 12 residues. CDR3 amino acids: CASSPPGDIQYF. DNA for the CDR3: TGCGCCAGCAGCCCGCCCGGTGACATTCAGTACTTC. The complete variable domain, with remaining parts taken from reference TRBV5-1 and TRBJ2-4, reads KAGVTQTPRYLIKTRGQQVTLSCSPISGHRSVSWYQQTPGQGLQFLFEYFSETQRNKGNFPGRFSGRQFSNSRSEMNVSTLELGDSALYLCASSPPGDIQYFGAGTRLSVL.

V and J are TRBV6-4 and TRBJ1-5; weak D call: TRBD1 (6 bases). The CDR3 extends over 13 amino acids. The V gene's germline CDR1 is MRHNA and CDR2 SNTAGT. V lost 6 bases and J 7 bases, leaving 13 bases between the germline ends. The CDR3 here is CASSPDRMQPQHF. The CDR3, as DNA: TGTGCCAGCAGCCCTGACAGGATGCAGCCCCAGCATTTT.

The chain's CDR3 is CASSDDRSSNQPQHF. The CDR3 coding sequence is TGTGCCAGCAGTGATGACAGGAGTAGCAATCAGCCCCAGCATTTT. The V call is TRBV27, the J call TRBJ1-5, with a weak D call TRBD1 (6 bases). CDR1 is MNHEY, CDR2 SMNVEV, per germline (reference sequence). V was clipped by 5 bases and J by 0 bases, with 11 bases between them. There are 15 residues in the CDR3.

This clone was seen just once. This sequence joins TRBV19 and TRBJ2-2, with 8 bases matching TRBD2. The CDR3 sequence is 16 residues long. Germline V gene data show CDR1 as LNHDA and CDR2 as SQIVND (reference sequence). The trim removed 6 bases at V and 5 bases at J, leaving 11 bases unmatched. CDR3 nucleotide sequence: TGTGCCAGTAGACCTCCCGGGGGGGGATGGACCGGGGAGCTGTTTTTT. Translation: CASRPPGGGWTGELFF.

The chain has TRBV24-1 and TRBJ2-1, with D possibly matching TRBD2 (6 bases). V was clipped by 1 base and J by 11 bases, with 8 bases between them. The germline V gene encodes CDR1 KGHDR and CDR2 SFDVKD. This CDR3 has 12 residues. In nucleotides, the CDR3 is TGTGCCACCAGTGATTTACTAGCCAAGCAGTTCTTC. As protein: CATSDLLAKQFF.

The chain links TRBV4-1 to TRBJ2-1; maybe TRBD1 (5 bases). V dropped 0 bases and J dropped 9 bases, with 9 bases sitting between them. The CDR3 sequence is 13 residues long. Germline loops: CDR1 MGHRA, CDR2 YSYEKL. The CDR3: CASSQDNRIEQFF. CDR3 DNA sequence: TGCGCCAGCAGCCAAGATAACAGGATTGAGCAGTTCTTC.

This chain links TRBV29-1 with TRBJ1-2; possibly TRBD1 for D (6 bases). Trimming left V 7 bases short and J 0 bases short, with 9 bases between. This CDR3 region has 12 residues. Looked up from germline, CDR1 is SQVTM and CDR2 is ANQGSEA. CDR3 sequence: CSAWDTNYGYTF. The CDR3 DNA reads TGCAGCGCCTGGGACACTAACTATGGCTACACCTTC. The variable domain in full, completed from reference TRBV29-1 and TRBJ1-2, reads SAVISQKPSRDICQRGTSLTIQCQVDSQVTMMFWYRQQPGQSLTLIATANQGSEATYESGFVIDKFPISRPNLTFSTLTVSNMSPEDSSIYLCSAWDTNYGYTFGSGTRLTVV.

The count of this clone is one. This chain connects TRBV27 to TRBJ1-4; tentative D call: TRBD1 (6 bases). The CDR3 length is 13 residues. Trimming cost V 9 bases and J 8 bases, with 16 bases left between them. Germline V gene lookup returns CDR1 MNHEY and CDR2 SMNVEV (reference sequence). The CDR3 protein is CASTGGAREKLFF. The CDR3 DNA reads TGTGCCAGTACCGGGGGGGCGCGGGAAAAACTGTTTTTT.

This clone was recorded once. CDR3 nucleotide sequence: TGTGCCAGCAGCCAACGACCTATTGAGGGCCTTCCAGATACGCAGTATTTT. This sequence encodes CASSQRPIEGLPDTQYF. The rearrangement links TRBV3-1 (or the pseudogene TRBV3-2) to TRBJ2-3, with a weak D call TRBD2 (5 bases). V lost 2 bases to trimming and J lost 4 bases, with 19 bases between them. The CDR3 sequence is 17 residues long. Germline V CDR1 and CDR2: LGHDT, YNNKEL (reference sequence).

V and J are TRBV9 and TRBJ2-2; 9 bases line up with TRBD1. The V gene's germline CDR1 is SGDLS and CDR2 YYNGEE. The CDR3 covers 17 residues. V trimming: 2 bases; J trimming: 2 bases; junction bases outside the gene matches: 7. CDR3 bases: TGTGCCAGCAGCGTCCCTCGGGACAGGGCAAACACCGGGGAGCTGTTTTTT. As protein: CASSVPRDRANTGELFF.

This clone is a singleton in its sample. The CDR3 DNA sequence: TGTGCCAGCAGCCAAGCCCTCAATCAGCCCCAGCATTTT. It is translated as CASSQALNQPQHF. The chain uses TRBV3-1 (or the pseudogene TRBV3-2) and TRBJ1-5; no clear D gene. V was clipped by 1 base and J by 3 bases, with 4 bases between them. Germline V gene data show CDR1 as LGHDT and CDR2 as YNNKEL (reference sequence). The length of the CDR3 is 13 residues.

The J gene is TRBJ1-2, the V gene TRBV28, with D maybe TRBD1 (6 bases). Germline V gene sequence: CDR1 MDHEN, CDR2 SYDVKM. V shed 4 bases and J shed 8 bases, with 20 bases lying between them. CDR3 length: 15 amino acids. CDR3 sequence: CASSSSKAGAGGYTF. CDR3 DNA sequence: TGTGCCAGCAGTTCCTCTAAGGCGGGGGCTGGGGGCTACACCTTC.

In nucleotides, the CDR3 is TGTGCCAGCAGCCCCCGGGGTAGCGGAGCCGGGCACGTC. As protein: CASSPRGSGAGHV. The chain recombines TRBV7-2 with TRBJ2-7, with D perhaps TRBD2 (6 bases). Germline CDR1 reads SGHTA; CDR2 reads FQGNSA. CDR3 length equals 13 residues.

The rearrangement uses TRBV5-6 and TRBJ1-2, with TRBD1 identical over 7 bases. The CDR3 runs 15 residues. Germline CDR1 and CDR2: SGHDT and YYEEEE. The V segment lost 4 bases and the J segment 2 bases; nucleotides outside the gene matches: 8. CDR3 loop: CASSMTGSLNYGYTF. CDR3 in DNA: TGTGCCAGCAGCATGACAGGGTCCCTAAACTATGGCTACACCTTC.

The chain recombines TRBV9 with TRBJ2-1; possibly TRBD1 for D (5 bases). Trimming cost V 4 bases and J 6 bases, with 17 bases left between them. The CDR3 totals 15 residues. Germline V gene data show CDR1 as SGDLS and CDR2 as YYNGEE. CDR3 amino acids: CASSLLQGWGNEQFF. Written as DNA, the CDR3 is TGTGCCAGCAGCCTCCTCCAGGGATGGGGCAATGAGCAGTTCTTC.

Notes on this clone: The identical CDR3 is also encoded by other nucleotide sequences in the sample. The rearrangement joins TRBV5-1 to TRBJ1-2; D unclear. Germline V CDR1 and CDR2: SGHRS, YFSETQ. Trimming shortened V by 4 bases and J by 4 bases, and 8 bases separated the two germline ends. CDR3 length equals 12 residues. The CDR3 sequence is CASSEPGYGYTF. The CDR3 bases are TGCGCCAGCAGCGAGCCAGGCTATGGCTACACCTTC.

The J gene is TRBJ1-6, the V gene TRBV7-9; 7 bases map to TRBD1. From germline, CDR1 is SEHNR and CDR2 FQNEAQ (reference sequence). J was trimmed by 11 bases and V by 4 bases; bases with no gene match: 8. This CDR3 spans 14 amino acids. This CDR3 is CASSSGTESPPLHF. For the CDR3, the DNA is TGTGCCAGCAGCTCCGGGACAGAAAGTCCACCCCTCCACTTT.

V and J are TRBV19 and TRBJ1-1; D might be TRBD1 (5 bases). The CDR3 runs 13 residues. The germline V and J ends were trimmed by 4 bases and 8 bases, with 14 bases remaining between them. Germline V gene lookup returns CDR1 LNHDA and CDR2 SQIVND (reference sequence). The CDR3 DNA sequence: TGTGCCAGTAGTACCTGGGGCGGGGCAGAAGCTTTCTTT. Its protein is CASSTWGGAEAFF.

The chain carries TRBV19 and TRBJ2-3; possible D gene TRBD1, 5 bases. Germline V gene lookup returns CDR1 LNHDA and CDR2 SQIVND (reference sequence). There are 15 residues in the CDR3. V lost 3 bases to trimming and J lost 0 bases, with 10 bases between them. CDR3 DNA: TGTGCCAGTAGTATGGGGCAGACTAGCACAGATACGCAGTATTTT. It translates to CASSMGQTSTDTQYF.

This clone came up a few times. The rearrangement links TRBV28 to TRBJ2-3; 14 bases are a match to TRBD2. The CDR3 has 20 residues. The V segment lost 4 bases and the J segment 0 bases; nucleotides outside the gene matches: 12. The germline V gene encodes CDR1 MDHEN and CDR2 SYDVKM. Here the CDR3 DNA reads TGTGCCAGCAGTTCCCCACTTGGACTAGCGGGGGGTCCTAGCACAGATACGCAGTATTTT. It is translated as CASSSPLGLAGGPSTDTQYF.

The CDR3 sequence is CAWSEAFNYGYTF. The DNA for the CDR3 is TGTGCCTGGAGTGAAGCCTTTAACTATGGCTACACCTTC. The rearrangement uses TRBV30 and TRBJ1-2; D not certain. This CDR3 comprises 13 residues. Trimming left V 1 base short and J 1 base short, with 7 bases between. From germline, CDR1 is GTSNPN and CDR2 SVGIG (reference sequence).

The rearrangement joins TRBV6-5 to TRBJ2-7; D perhaps matches TRBD2 (5 bases). V was pared by 7 bases and J by 2 bases, with 15 bases between. The germline gives CDR1 MNHEY, CDR2 SVGAGI. CDR3 size: 14 residues. The CDR3 DNA reads as TGTGCCAGCAATTCCGGAGGCGAGACCTACGAGCAGTACGTC. It yields the protein CASNSGGETYEQYV.

V and J are TRBV28 and TRBJ1-5; a weak D match, TRBD1 (5 bases). The germline gives CDR1 MDHEN, CDR2 SYDVKM. With 6 bases removed from V and 8 bases from J, the gap between germline ends came to 14 bases. This CDR3 is built from 13 residues. The CDR3 reads CASSRDGGEPQHF. The CDR3 region has the DNA TGTGCCAGCAGCCGGGACGGAGGGGAGCCCCAGCATTTT.

The rearrangement joins TRBV27 to TRBJ1-1; tentative D call: TRBD1 (5 bases). The CDR3 runs to 17 residues. Looked up from germline, CDR1 is MNHEY and CDR2 is SMNVEV (reference sequence). V dropped 2 bases and J dropped 4 bases, with 20 bases sitting between them. DNA for the CDR3: TGTGCCAGCAGTTTAAAGTTGGGGACTACTTTGGGCACTGAAGCTTTCTTT. It encodes CASSLKLGTTLGTEAFF.

The chain couples TRBV6-4 to TRBJ1-6, with D maybe TRBD1 (5 bases). Trimming removed 5 bases from V and 8 bases from J, with 10 bases in between. The CDR3 length is 13 residues. The germline V gene encodes CDR1 MRHNA and CDR2 SNTAGT. The CDR3 DNA is TGTGCCAGCAGTCCGACAGAGCATTCACCCCTCCACTTT. Translating gives CASSPTEHSPLHF.

The gene calls are TRBV28 and TRBJ1-4; TRBD1 matches at 11 bases. CDR1 MDHEN and CDR2 SYDVKM come from the germline V gene. This CDR3 has 14 amino acids. Unmatched junction bases numbered 1, after V lost 4 bases and J lost 6 bases. The CDR3 spells CASSWGQGDEKLFF. The CDR3, as DNA: TGTGCCAGCAGTTGGGGACAGGGGGATGAAAAACTGTTTTTT.

This sequence joins TRBV6-4 and TRBJ2-1; 13 bases fit TRBD2. Trimming at V came to 4 bases and at J to 7 bases, leaving 10 bases not matched to a gene. Germline assignment: CDR1 MRHNA and CDR2 SNTAGT. The CDR3 extends over 17 amino acids. Here the CDR3 reads CASSVLAGGPQENEQFF. CDR3 sequence (DNA): TGTGCCAGCAGTGTACTAGCGGGAGGGCCCCAAGAGAATGAGCAGTTCTTC.

V is TRBV27 and J is TRBJ2-3, with 8 nucleotides matching TRBD1. Germline-derived CDR1 and CDR2 are MNHEY and SMNVEV (reference sequence). The V segment lost 6 bases and the J segment 4 bases; nucleotides outside the gene matches: 3. This CDR3 has 13 residues. CDR3 sequence: CASRDRVPDTQYF. In nucleotides, the CDR3 is TGTGCCAGCAGGGACAGGGTCCCAGATACGCAGTATTTT.

The chain has TRBV21-1 and TRBJ2-6; TRBD2 is the table's D call and was not checked against the DNA. TRBV21-1 is marked as a pseudogene. CDR3 length: 22 amino acids. The CDR3: CASSKARVKLGKECSGANVLTF. The CDR3, as DNA: TGTGCCAGCAGCAAAGCACGGGTTAAACTAGGGAAGGAGTGTTCTGGGGCCAACGTCCTGACTTTC.

The chain has TRBV2 and TRBJ2-5; no definite D call. Trimming cost V 5 bases and J 5 bases, with 6 bases left between them. The germline V gene has CDR1 SNHLY and CDR2 FYNNEI. This CDR3 contains 11 residues. The CDR3 is CASSSRETQYF. The DNA of the CDR3 is TGTGCCAGCAGTTCGAGGGAGACCCAGTACTTC.

This chain uses TRBV5-1 with TRBJ1-3, with unresolved D. The CDR3 spans 13 residues. Germline values: CDR1 SGHRS, CDR2 YFSETQ. The V and J ends lost 0 bases and 3 bases respectively, with 4 bases between them. The CDR3 DNA follows: TGCGCCAGCAGCTTGGACAATGGAAACACCATATATTTT. As protein: CASSLDNGNTIYF.